The 23 T cell receptor beta chains given below trace back to one sample, sequenced in a study of blood T cell repertoires in COVID-19. Produced via immunoSEQ multiplex PCR; TCRdb's table is partial and in-frame only. This repertoire shows just over 650,000 clones, approximately 90% found once; its top ten account for about 0.24%. The sample consisted of peripheral blood. These receptor sequences come from a woman aged 18-29 years with acute or convalescent COVID-19.

The chain is built from TRBV9 and TRBJ2-1, with 10 bases lining up with TRBD1. Trimming removed 2 bases from V and 5 bases from J; junction bases left unmatched: 4. Germline CDR1 reads SGDLS; CDR2 reads YYNGEE. The CDR3 is 15 residues long. In nucleotides, the CDR3 is TGTGCCAGCAGCGTTGGGGGGACAGGGGACAATGAGCAGTTCTTC. It yields the protein CASSVGGTGDNEQFF.

This clone was seen a single time. The CDR3 nucleotides read TGTGCCAGCAGTTCTTTAGTAAGGACAGGGACGGCAGATACGCAGTATTTT. Protein sequence: CASSSLVRTGTADTQYF. The chain couples TRBV27 to TRBJ2-3, with 8 nucleotides matching TRBD1. Germline V gene data show CDR1 as MNHEY and CDR2 as SMNVEV (reference sequence). V dropped 4 bases and J dropped 4; count of bases not matched to a gene: 13. This CDR3 has 17 amino acids.

The genes are TRBV6-6 and TRBJ2-1, with D tentatively TRBD2 (5 bases). This CDR3 is 14 amino acids long. Germline CDR1 and CDR2: MNHNY and SVGAGI (reference sequence). The ends were cut back, 7 bases at V and 7 bases at J, with 17 bases in the middle. The CDR3 region has the DNA TGTGCCAGCAACCGGGGTACTGCCTCTAATGAGCAGTTCTTC. This codes for CASNRGTASNEQFF.

This clone was observed once. The rearrangement joins TRBV6-1 to TRBJ1-2, with 8 bases aligning to TRBD1. Germline CDR1 MNHNS, CDR2 SASEGT. The CDR3 loop spans 14 amino acids. V trimming: 3 bases; J trimming: 4 bases; junction bases outside the gene matches: 4. The CDR3 sequence is CASSDRGRAYGYTF. In nucleotides, the CDR3 is TGTGCCAGCAGTGACAGGGGGCGCGCCTATGGCTACACCTTC.

The J gene is TRBJ1-2, the V gene TRBV5-1, with a possible D match to TRBD1 (5 bases). Trimming took 4 bases from V and 0 from J, leaving 10 bases between them. This CDR3 contains 14 residues. CDR1 is SGHRS, CDR2 YFSETQ, per germline. In DNA form, the CDR3 reads TGCGCCAGCAGCCGGACAACCCCTAACTATGGCTACACCTTC. Its protein is CASSRTTPNYGYTF.

CDR3 nucleotide sequence: TGTGCCACCGCAGACTGGGGCGGCTATGGCTACACCTTC. This translates into CATADWGGYGYTF. The V and J genes are TRBV6-5 and TRBJ1-2, with D tentatively TRBD1 (5 bases). The CDR3 consists of 13 residues. CDR1 is MNHEY and CDR2 is SVGAGI in the germline V gene. Deletions cut 10 bases from V and 4 bases from J, with 16 bases between.

The table lists this clone with a count of one. The CDR3: CASIMIGTGELFF. As DNA, the CDR3 is TGTGCCAGTATAATGATCGGGACCGGGGAGCTGTTTTTT. The genes are TRBV19 and TRBJ2-2; no clear D gene. CDR1 is LNHDA, CDR2 SQIVND, per germline (reference sequence). The CDR3 has 13 amino acids. V was pared by 7 bases and J by 5 bases, with 11 bases between.

This rearrangement joins TRBV11-2 to TRBJ2-1; TRBD1 aligns across 8 bases. Germline V gene sequence: CDR1 SGHAT, CDR2 FQNNGV. CDR3 length equals 15 residues. The trim removed 6 bases at V and 0 bases at J, leaving 4 bases unmatched. As DNA, the CDR3 is TGTGCCAGCAGTTTCGACAGGGGCTCCTACAATGAGCAGTTCTTC. Its translation is CASSFDRGSYNEQFF.

This chain joins TRBV5-1 and TRBJ2-3, with 11 bases aligning to TRBD2. CDR3 length: 17 residues. The V gene end was trimmed by 1 base and the J gene end by 5 bases; junction bases not matched to a gene: 9. Germline assignment: CDR1 SGHRS and CDR2 YFSETQ. The CDR3 nucleotides are TGCGCCAGCAGCTTGACAACTAGCGGGAGCGATCGAGATACGCAGTATTTT. Encoded protein: CASSLTTSGSDRDTQYF.

With regard to this clone: In the same sample, other DNA sequences code for this CDR3. The chain links TRBV5-1 to TRBJ2-3; no reliable D call. V shed 4 bases and J shed 0 bases, with 9 bases lying between them. This CDR3 contains 14 residues. Germline V gene data show CDR1 as SGHRS and CDR2 as YFSETQ. The CDR3 DNA sequence: TGCGCCAGCAGCCCTGGGCTAAGCACAGATACGCAGTATTTT. It encodes CASSPGLSTDTQYF.

This sequence joins TRBV4-3 and TRBJ2-1; no clear D gene. The germline CDR1 and CDR2 sequences are LGHNA and YSLEER. This CDR3 contains 15 residues. The ends were cut back, 3 bases at V and 0 bases at J, with 9 bases in the middle. CDR3 nucleotide sequence: TGCGCCAGCAGCCAGTTCCGGTCCTCCTACAATGAGCAGTTCTTC. This gives the protein CASSQFRSSYNEQFF.

The CDR3 DNA is TGTGCCAGCAGCTTTGGGCAGGGCGAGGATAATTCACCCCTCCACTTT. This translates into CASSFGQGEDNSPLHF. The chain uses TRBV7-7 and TRBJ1-6, with D tentatively TRBD1 (5 bases). This CDR3 spans 16 amino acids. V was trimmed by 3 bases and J by 5 bases, leaving 14 bases between them. CDR1 and CDR2 from the germline V gene are SSHAT and FNYEAQ (reference sequence).

The chain has TRBV6-5 and TRBJ2-7, with 9 bases aligning to TRBD2. With 7 bases clipped from V and 3 bases from J, the junction kept 10 bases outside the gene matches. This CDR3 has 15 residues. Germline CDR1 MNHEY, CDR2 SVGAGI. CDR3 bases: TGTGCCAGCAATGCTGGCGGGGGGGCTATCTACGAGCAGTACTTC. It is translated as CASNAGGGAIYEQYF.

The gene calls are TRBV6-5 and TRBJ1-5, with D uncertain. The CDR3 length is 13 residues. V was clipped by 3 bases and J by 7 bases, with 10 bases between them. The germline V gene has CDR1 MNHEY and CDR2 SVGAGI. The CDR3: CASSYSRKQPQHF. Here the CDR3 DNA reads TGTGCCAGCAGTTATTCGAGGAAACAGCCCCAGCATTTT.

The chain couples TRBV28 to TRBJ2-1, with 7 bases aligning to TRBD1. Unmatched junction bases numbered 11, after V lost 6 bases and J lost 6 bases. The CDR3 totals 15 residues. Germline V lookup: CDR1 MDHEN, CDR2 SYDVKM. CDR3 sequence reads: CASSTTGAGGNEQFF. The CDR3 DNA reads as TGTGCCAGCAGCACCACAGGGGCAGGGGGCAATGAGCAGTTCTTC.

The V call is TRBV12-3 or TRBV12-4, the J call TRBJ1-1; no clear D gene. The length of the CDR3 is 12 residues. The V end lost 5 bases, the J end lost 6 bases, and 10 bases lay between the germline ends. CDR3 DNA sequence: TGTGCCAGCAGTCGTGAGGGCGCTGAAGCTTTCTTT. It specifies CASSREGAEAFF.

This chain links TRBV28 with TRBJ1-4; TRBD1 might be the D (5 bases). CDR3 size: 16 residues. Germline V gene sequence: CDR1 MDHEN, CDR2 SYDVKM. Deletions cut 8 bases from V and 5 bases from J, with 21 bases between. DNA for the CDR3: TGTGCCAGCTACCCTGGGGGGTTTGGGATCAATGAAAAACTGTTTTTT. This encodes CASYPGGFGINEKLFF.

V gene TRBV5-1 combines with J gene TRBJ1-1; D is possibly TRBD1 (5 bases). The CDR3 consists of 15 residues. V was pared by 0 bases and J by 0 bases, with 9 bases between. The germline V gene has CDR1 SGHRS and CDR2 YFSETQ. CDR3 loop: CASSLERTMNTEAFF. The CDR3 nucleotides are TGCGCCAGCAGCTTGGAACGGACAATGAACACTGAAGCTTTCTTT.

The chain has TRBV30 and TRBJ1-2; D unresolved. The V end lost 4 bases, the J end lost 2 bases, and 8 bases lay between the germline ends. Germline CDR1 reads GTSNPN; CDR2 reads SVGIG (reference sequence). The CDR3 extends over 12 amino acids. DNA of the CDR3: TGTGCCTGGACAGTCTCCAACTATGGCTACACCTTC. It specifies CAWTVSNYGYTF.

This rearrangement joins TRBV29-1 to TRBJ2-5; D perhaps matches TRBD2 (5 bases). Trimming shortened V by 4 bases and J by 5 bases, and 14 bases separated the two germline ends. Looked up from germline, CDR1 is SQVTM and CDR2 is ANQGSEA. This CDR3 contains 13 residues. CDR3 DNA sequence: TGCAGCGTTGGAAGGGCGGGCGGGGAGACCCAGTACTTC. It codes for CSVGRAGGETQYF.

The chain is built from TRBV13 and TRBJ1-3; D uncertain. The CDR3 totals 14 residues. The V and J ends lost 6 bases and 4 bases respectively, with 13 bases between them. Per the germline V gene, CDR1 is PRHDT and CDR2 is FYEKMQ (reference sequence). CDR3 loop: CASRVQTGGNTIYF. CDR3 in DNA: TGTGCCAGCAGGGTACAAACGGGAGGAAACACCATATATTTT.

This sequence joins TRBV1 and TRBJ1-2; TRBD1 is taken as the D call from the table, unchecked against the DNA. TRBV1 is shown as a pseudogene. The CDR3 extends over 15 amino acids. CDR3 in DNA: TGCACCAGCAGCCCGCGGACAGGGCCTGAATATGGCTACACCTTC. As protein: CTSSPRTGPEYGYTF.

The chain joins TRBV6-1 to TRBJ1-2; no definite D call. Germline lookup yields CDR1 MNHNS and CDR2 SASEGT. The CDR3 contains 14 residues. The germline V and J ends were trimmed by 6 bases and 6 bases, with 17 bases remaining between them. For the CDR3, the DNA is TGTGCCAGCAGCTCTCTCGCCCGGGAGCATGGCTACACCTTC. This sequence encodes CASSSLAREHGYTF.